This passage covers 20 T cell receptor beta chains from one sample sequenced in a study of T cell responses to AZD1222 COVID-19 vaccine. Libraries were prepared by immunoSEQ multiplex PCR; TCRdb keeps only in-frame clonotypes and omits some of them. Among roughly 150,000 clones, 75% to 90% were seen once, and the ten largest hold around 1.6%. The sample in question was peripheral blood, obtained 28 days after the second AZD1222 dose. All receptors derive from an adult who received the AZD1222 COVID-19 vaccine.

This chain joins TRBV25-1 and TRBJ1-5, with D possibly being TRBD1 (5 bases). The CDR3 runs to 15 residues. Per the germline V gene, CDR1 is MGHDK and CDR2 is SYGVNS. V was shortened by 8 bases and J by 3 bases, with 17 bases between the two germline ends. CDR3 sequence: CASGGRGEHNQPQHF. CDR3 DNA: TGTGCCAGCGGGGGAAGGGGCGAGCACAATCAGCCCCAGCATTTT.

The rearrangement links TRBV7-8 to TRBJ1-1; tentatively, D is TRBD1 (6 bases). The CDR3 is 15 amino acids. Germline V gene data show CDR1 as SGHVS and CDR2 as FQNEAQ. V was clipped by 5 bases and J by 0 bases, with 13 bases between them. CDR3 amino acids: CASSEITGMNTEAFF. The CDR3 nucleotides read TGTGCCAGCAGCGAAATAACAGGGATGAACACTGAAGCTTTCTTT. The entire variable domain, with the rest obtained from reference TRBV7-8 and TRBJ1-1, is as follows: GAGVSQSPRYKVAKRGQDVALRCDPISGHVSLFWYQQALGQGPEFLTYFQNEAQLDKSGLPSDRFFAERPEGSVSTLKIQRTQQEDSAVYLCASSEITGMNTEAFFGQGTRLTVV.

The chain couples TRBV9 to TRBJ2-1; 11 nucleotides match TRBD2. The germline V gene encodes CDR1 SGDLS and CDR2 YYNGEE. The junction had 10 bases not matched to a gene; V was cut back by 4 bases and J by 4 bases. The CDR3 sequence is 17 residues long. CDR3 bases: TGTGCCAGCAGCTCCCGGACCCTAGCGGGGGGTTACAATGAGCAGTTCTTC. This codes for CASSSRTLAGGYNEQFF.

The chain has TRBV7-3 and TRBJ2-2; D possibly corresponds to TRBD2 (5 bases). The germline CDR1 and CDR2 sequences are SGHTA and FQGTGA. V was shortened by 0 bases and J by 6 bases, with 11 bases between the two germline ends. CDR3 length: 15 residues. The CDR3 region is CASSLTPGVAGELFF. CDR3 sequence (DNA): TGTGCCAGCAGCTTAACCCCCGGGGTGGCCGGGGAGCTGTTTTTT.

CDR3 region: CATSRAREETQYF. CDR3 DNA sequence: TGTGCCACCAGCAGGGCCCGGGAGGAGACCCAGTACTTC. The rearrangement joins TRBV15 to TRBJ2-5; perhaps TRBD2 as D (6 bases). The CDR3 consists of 13 residues. Trimming took off 3 bases at V and 5 bases at J, with 10 bases between the two ends. Germline V gives CDR1 LNHNV, CDR2 YYDKDF (reference sequence).

The V and J genes are TRBV5-1 and TRBJ1-1; D is unresolved. Germline CDR1 is SGHRS and CDR2 is YFSETQ. CDR3 length: 15 residues. V lost 5 bases, J lost 0 bases, and 14 bases lay in between. The DNA of the CDR3 is TGCGCCAGCAGTGGCCGTGGATGGATGAACACTGAAGCTTTCTTT. Translating gives CASSGRGWMNTEAFF.

The V gene is TRBV7-6, the J gene TRBJ2-1; tentatively, D is TRBD1 (5 bases). Germline lookup yields CDR1 SGHVS and CDR2 FNYEAQ. Trimming pared 3 bases from V and 5 bases from J, leaving 20 bases between. This CDR3 has 17 residues. The CDR3 protein is CASSFIVHRQTNNEQFF. The CDR3 coding sequence is TGTGCCAGCAGCTTCATAGTCCACAGGCAGACAAACAATGAGCAGTTCTTC.

The chain recombines TRBV5-8 with TRBJ1-1; TRBD1 is a possible D gene (6 bases). Germline CDR1 is SGHTS and CDR2 is YDEGEE. The CDR3 contains 14 residues. The ends were cut back, 2 bases at V and 5 bases at J, with 13 bases in the middle. CDR3 sequence reads: CASSLGQRSTEAFF. The CDR3 DNA sequence: TGTGCCAGCAGCTTAGGACAGCGATCGACTGAAGCTTTCTTT. The full variable domain, in which reference TRBV5-8 and TRBJ1-1 provide the parts outside the CDR3, is EAGVTQSPTHLIKTRGQQATLRCSPISGHTSVYWYQQALGLGLQFLLWYDEGEERNRGNFPPRFSGRQFPNYSSELNVNALELEDSALYLCASSLGQRSTEAFFGQGTRLTVV.

The chain couples TRBV5-4 to TRBJ1-4; 8 bases are a match to TRBD1. After removal of 4 bases from V and 10 bases from J, the junction contained 6 bases not matched to a gene. Germline V gene sequence: CDR1 SGHNT, CDR2 YYREEE (reference sequence). The CDR3 is 13 amino acids. CDR3 in amino acids: CASSPTGEGKLFF. The CDR3, as DNA: TGTGCCAGCAGCCCGACAGGGGAGGGAAAACTGTTTTTT.

This rearrangement joins TRBV5-1 to TRBJ2-5; D might be TRBD2 (6 bases). Per the germline V gene, CDR1 is SGHRS and CDR2 is YFSETQ. The ends were cut back, 6 bases at V and 4 bases at J, with 19 bases in the middle. CDR3 length: 15 residues. CDR3 loop: CASKEGLGFVETQYF. In DNA form, the CDR3 reads TGCGCCAGCAAGGAGGGGTTGGGTTTTGTAGAGACCCAGTACTTC.

The chain couples TRBV5-4 to TRBJ2-3, with 11 bases matching TRBD2. The CDR3 is 15 residues long. Germline assignment: CDR1 SGHNT and CDR2 YYREEE (reference sequence). Trimming at V came to 5 bases and at J to 6 bases, leaving 8 bases not matched to a gene. The CDR3 DNA reads as TGTGCCAGCAGATCGGGACTAGCGGCAAGGGATACGCAGTATTTT. Translating it yields CASRSGLAARDTQYF.

The chain couples TRBV11-2 to TRBJ2-2; 12 bases fit TRBD1. The CDR3 is 14 residues long. Germline loops: CDR1 SGHAT, CDR2 FQNNGV. Trimming at V came to 6 bases and at J to 11 bases, leaving 7 bases not matched to a gene. The CDR3 spells CASRPGQGARELFF. CDR3 bases: TGTGCCAGCAGACCGGGACAGGGGGCCCGAGAGCTGTTTTTT.

The rearrangement uses TRBV6-1 and TRBJ1-5; no clear D. There are 15 residues in the CDR3. The germline V gene encodes CDR1 MNHNS and CDR2 SASEGT. V gave up 6 bases and J gave up 7 bases, with 19 bases separating them. The CDR3 sequence: CASSKGMALQQPQHF. CDR3 coding DNA: TGTGCCAGCAGCAAAGGGATGGCCCTTCAACAGCCCCAGCATTTT.

This rearrangement joins TRBV9 to TRBJ2-3; 11 nucleotides align to TRBD2. This CDR3 has 18 amino acids. Per germline, CDR1 SGDLS and CDR2 YYNGEE. V shed 4 bases, J shed 1 base, and the junction held 11 bases outside the gene matches. The CDR3 coding sequence is TGTGCCAGCAGCCTTACTAGCGGGGGCGCGACGGGCACAGATACGCAGTATTTT. It yields the protein CASSLTSGGATGTDTQYF.

V usage is TRBV7-9 and J usage is TRBJ2-7; the D gene is possibly TRBD1 (6 bases). The CDR3 consists of 13 residues. V dropped 4 bases and J dropped 7 bases, with 14 bases sitting between them. Germline lookup yields CDR1 SEHNR and CDR2 FQNEAQ (reference sequence). This chain's CDR3 is CASSSQGPGEQYV. In nucleotides, the CDR3 is TGTGCCAGCAGCTCTCAGGGGCCCGGGGAGCAGTACGTC.

The chain carries TRBV6-5 and TRBJ1-2; TRBD1 agrees at 7 bases. The CDR3 covers 13 residues. V dropped 6 bases and J dropped 6; count of bases not matched to a gene: 7. Germline V gives CDR1 MNHEY, CDR2 SVGAGI. The CDR3 DNA reads as TGTGCCAGCAGCCAAGACAGGGAAAATGGCTACACCTTC. Translated, it gives CASSQDRENGYTF.

The V and J genes are TRBV5-1 and TRBJ2-3; 13 bases align to TRBD2. With 3 bases clipped from V and 2 bases from J, the junction kept 6 bases outside the gene matches. Germline loops: CDR1 SGHRS, CDR2 YFSETQ. The CDR3 runs to 17 residues. The CDR3 here is CASSSLTSGGSTDTQYF. For the CDR3, the DNA is TGCGCCAGCAGCTCTCTGACTAGCGGGGGGTCCACAGATACGCAGTATTTT.

The chain has TRBV2 and TRBJ2-1; D gene unclear. V lost 6 bases and J lost 7, with 10 bases in between. This CDR3 is 12 amino acids long. CDR1 and CDR2 (germline): SNHLY, FYNNEI. The CDR3 DNA reads as TGTGCCAGCAGCGTCTTGGGGAATGAGCAGTTCTTC. It translates to CASSVLGNEQFF. The variable domain in full, completed from reference TRBV2 and TRBJ2-1, reads EPEVTQTPSHQVTQMGQEVILRCVPISNHLYFYWYRQILGQKVEFLVSFYNNEISEKSEIFDDQFSVERPDGSNFTLKIRSTKLEDSAMYFCASSVLGNEQFFGPGTRLTVL.

The rearrangement links TRBV7-3 to TRBJ2-1; 9 nucleotides align to TRBD2. Germline CDR1 and CDR2: SGHTA and FQGTGA. This CDR3 spans 13 amino acids. Unmatched junction bases numbered 9, after V lost 8 bases and J lost 10 bases. CDR3 DNA: TGTGCCAGCGGGACTAGCTCACGGGGGGAGCAGTTCTTC. It is translated as CASGTSSRGEQFF.

This chain connects TRBV6-5 to TRBJ2-1; D remains unclear. V gave up 3 bases and J gave up 14 bases, with 17 bases separating them. There are 13 residues in the CDR3. CDR1 and CDR2 (germline): MNHEY, SVGAGI. DNA of the CDR3: TGTGCCAGCAGTTATTTAGGCAGGACCCTCGAGTTCTTC. Residues: CASSYLGRTLEFF.